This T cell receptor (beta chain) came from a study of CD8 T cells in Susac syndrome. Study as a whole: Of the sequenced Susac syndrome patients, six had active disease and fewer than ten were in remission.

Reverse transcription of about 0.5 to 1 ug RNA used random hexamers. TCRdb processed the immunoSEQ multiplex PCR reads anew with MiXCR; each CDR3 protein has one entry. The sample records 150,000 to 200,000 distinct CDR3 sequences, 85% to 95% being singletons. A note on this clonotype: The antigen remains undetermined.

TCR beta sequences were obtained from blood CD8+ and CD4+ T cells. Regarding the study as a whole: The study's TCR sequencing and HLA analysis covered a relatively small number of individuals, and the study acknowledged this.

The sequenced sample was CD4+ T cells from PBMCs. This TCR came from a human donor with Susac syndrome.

The CDR3 reads CASSIRIGDRASNYEQYF. The CDR3 DNA sequence: TGTGCCAGTAGTATACGGATAGGTGATAGGGCCAGCAACTACGAGCAGTACTTC. V gene TRBV19 combines with J gene TRBJ2-7; D call uncertain. CDR1 is LNHDA and CDR2 is SQIVND in the germline V gene (reference sequence). V dropped 2 bases and J dropped 3 bases, with 23 bases sitting between them. CDR3 length: 18 residues.